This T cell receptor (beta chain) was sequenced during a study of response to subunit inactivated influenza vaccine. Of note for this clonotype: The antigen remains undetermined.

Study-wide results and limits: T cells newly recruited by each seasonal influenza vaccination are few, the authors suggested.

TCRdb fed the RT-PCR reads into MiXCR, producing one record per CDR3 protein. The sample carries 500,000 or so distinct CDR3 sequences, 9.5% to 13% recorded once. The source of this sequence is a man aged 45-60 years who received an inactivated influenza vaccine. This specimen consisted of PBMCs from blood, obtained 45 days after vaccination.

The CDR3 here is CASTDRQGARETQYF. CDR3 bases: TGTGCCAGCACCGACAGACAGGGGGCAAGGGAGACCCAGTACTTC. V and J are TRBV6-1 and TRBJ2-5; TRBD1 agrees at 10 bases. The CDR3 is 15 amino acids. Germline-derived CDR1 and CDR2 are MNHNS and SASEGT. V gave up 7 bases and J gave up 5 bases; unmatched junction bases: 10.